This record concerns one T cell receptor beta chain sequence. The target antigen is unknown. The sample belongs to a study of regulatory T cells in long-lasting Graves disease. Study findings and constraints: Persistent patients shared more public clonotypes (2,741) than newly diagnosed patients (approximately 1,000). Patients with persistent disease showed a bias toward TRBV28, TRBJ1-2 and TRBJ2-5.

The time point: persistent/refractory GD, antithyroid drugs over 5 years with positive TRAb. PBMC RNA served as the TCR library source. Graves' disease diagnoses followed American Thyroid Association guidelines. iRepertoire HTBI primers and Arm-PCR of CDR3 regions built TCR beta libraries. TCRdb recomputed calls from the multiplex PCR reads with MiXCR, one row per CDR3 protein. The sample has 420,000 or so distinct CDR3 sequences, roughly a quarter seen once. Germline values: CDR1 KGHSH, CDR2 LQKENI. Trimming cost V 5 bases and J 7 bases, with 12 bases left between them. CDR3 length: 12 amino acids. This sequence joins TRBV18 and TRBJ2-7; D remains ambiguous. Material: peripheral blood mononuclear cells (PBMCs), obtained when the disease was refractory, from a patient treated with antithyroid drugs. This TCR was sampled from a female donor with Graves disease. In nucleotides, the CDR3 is TGTGCCAGCTCATCCGCCGAGTGGGAGCAGTACTTC. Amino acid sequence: CASSSAEWEQYF.